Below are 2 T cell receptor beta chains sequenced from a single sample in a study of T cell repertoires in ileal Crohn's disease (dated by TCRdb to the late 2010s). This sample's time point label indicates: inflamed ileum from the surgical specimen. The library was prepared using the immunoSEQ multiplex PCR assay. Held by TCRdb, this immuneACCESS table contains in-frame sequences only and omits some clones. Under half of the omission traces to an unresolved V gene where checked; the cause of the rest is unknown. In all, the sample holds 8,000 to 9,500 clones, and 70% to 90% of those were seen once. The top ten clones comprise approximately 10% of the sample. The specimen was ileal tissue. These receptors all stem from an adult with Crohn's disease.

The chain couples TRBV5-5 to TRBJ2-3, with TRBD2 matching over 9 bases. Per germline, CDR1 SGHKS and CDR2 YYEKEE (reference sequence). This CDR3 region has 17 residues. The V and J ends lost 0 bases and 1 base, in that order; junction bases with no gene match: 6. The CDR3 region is CASSLEAGGVGTDTQYF. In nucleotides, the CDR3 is TGTGCCAGCAGCTTGGAGGCGGGAGGGGTCGGCACAGATACGCAGTATTTT.

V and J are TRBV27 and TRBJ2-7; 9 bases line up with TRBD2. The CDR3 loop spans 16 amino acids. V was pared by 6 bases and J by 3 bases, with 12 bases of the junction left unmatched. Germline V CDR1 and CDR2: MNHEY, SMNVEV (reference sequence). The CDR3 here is CASSWSGASGIYEQYF. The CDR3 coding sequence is TGTGCCAGCAGCTGGTCGGGGGCTAGCGGGATCTACGAGCAGTACTTC.